This entry lists 13 T cell receptor beta chains sequenced from one sample in a study of cytomegalovirus exposure and HLA in healthy donors. Amplification used 60 Vbeta primers and 13 Jbeta primers. Profiled with immunoSEQ multiplex PCR; TCRdb holds only in-frame clones, not every one. The top ten clones hold roughly 1.2% of a sample with fewer than 120,000 clones, approximately 78% of them seen once. Sequenced input: PBMCs. The receptors originated from a woman aged 30 to 39 in good health and CMV-seronegative.

The rearrangement links TRBV9 to TRBJ1-1; 8 bases are a match to TRBD1. The germline V gene encodes CDR1 SGDLS and CDR2 YYNGEE. With 3 bases clipped from V and 5 bases from J, the junction kept 9 bases outside the gene matches. There are 15 residues in the CDR3. CDR3 nucleotides: TGTGCCAGCAGCGCCGGATGGACAGGGCAAACTGAAGCTTTCTTT. It specifies CASSAGWTGQTEAFF. The full variable domain, its missing parts supplied by reference TRBV9 and TRBJ1-1, is DSGVTQTPKHLITATGQRVTLRCSPRSGDLSVYWYQQSLDQGLQFLIQYYNGEERAKGNILERFSAQQFPDLHSELNLSSLELGDSALYFCASSAGWTGQTEAFFGQGTRLTVV.

V is TRBV14 and J is TRBJ1-1; 8 bases map to TRBD1. The V gene's germline CDR1 is SGHDN and CDR2 FVKESK. The V segment lost 4 bases and the J segment 0 bases; nucleotides outside the gene matches: 4. CDR3 length: 15 amino acids. The CDR3 sequence: CASSLRTGMNTEAFF. CDR3 coding DNA: TGTGCCAGCAGCCTCAGGACAGGGATGAACACTGAAGCTTTCTTT.

The chain couples TRBV15 to TRBJ2-6; 7 nucleotides agree with TRBD1. V shed 0 bases and J 1 base; nucleotides not matched to a gene: 6. CDR1 is LNHNV and CDR2 is YYDKDF in the germline V gene (reference sequence). The CDR3 extends over 18 amino acids. The DNA of the CDR3 is TGTGCCACCAGCAGAGATCATACCAGGGGGTCTGGGGCCAACGTCCTGACTTTC. It codes for CATSRDHTRGSGANVLTF.

The chain carries TRBV28 and TRBJ2-1; tentatively, D is TRBD2 (6 bases). Germline CDR1 reads MDHEN; CDR2 reads SYDVKM. CDR3 length: 14 amino acids. Between the trimmed V and J ends, which lost 2 bases and 6 bases, there was a span of 11 bases. The CDR3 here is CASSLSGRFNEQFF. The CDR3 bases are TGTGCCAGCAGTTTAAGTGGGAGGTTCAATGAGCAGTTCTTC.

The chain joins TRBV10-3 to TRBJ2-7; the D gene is possibly TRBD1 (6 bases). The CDR3 runs 12 residues. V lost 10 bases and J 4 bases, leaving 14 bases between the germline ends. Germline V lookup: CDR1 ENHRY, CDR2 SYGVKD. CDR3 DNA: TGTGCCACCTGCGGGCAGGGGTACGAGCAGTACTTC. It translates to CATCGQGYEQYF.

V is TRBV27 and J is TRBJ2-7; TRBD1 matches 10 bases. The CDR3 extends over 14 amino acids. Trimming cost V 6 bases and J 5 bases; bases outside gene matches: 7. CDR1 and CDR2 (germline): MNHEY, SMNVEV (reference sequence). Written as DNA, the CDR3 is TGTGCCAGCAGATCCGGGACAGGGGTGGACGAGCAGTACTTC. Its protein is CASRSGTGVDEQYF.

J is TRBJ2-5 and V is TRBV7-2, with 7 bases matching TRBD1. Trimming took 4 bases from V and 5 from J; bases not matched to a gene: 10. The CDR3 extends over 15 amino acids. Germline CDR1 SGHTA, CDR2 FQGNSA. The CDR3 loop reads CASSSRVGGRETQYF. The CDR3 nucleotides read TGTGCCAGCAGCTCGAGGGTAGGGGGCCGGGAGACCCAGTACTTC. The full variable domain, rest sourced from reference TRBV7-2 and TRBJ2-5, is GAGVSQSPSNKVTEKGKDVELRCDPISGHTALYWYRQSLGQGLEFLIYFQGNSAPDKSGLPSDRFSAERTGGSVSTLTIQRTQQEDSAVYLCASSSRVGGRETQYFGPGTRLLVL.

This chain's CDR3 is CASSQEGQGGYGYTF. CDR3 in DNA: TGCGCCAGCAGCCAAGAAGGCCAGGGGGGATATGGCTACACCTTC. The genes are TRBV4-3 and TRBJ1-2, with 7 bases that match TRBD1. Germline V lookup: CDR1 LGHNA, CDR2 YSLEER. The length of the CDR3 is 15 residues. The ends lost 0 bases at V and 5 bases at J; junction bases unmatched: 6.

This clone has a handful of counts. The CDR3 protein is CASSQAGRAGYGYTF. CDR3 bases: TGTGCCAGCAGCCAAGCTGGCAGGGCAGGCTATGGCTACACCTTC. V usage is TRBV14 and J usage is TRBJ1-2; the D gene is possibly TRBD1 (5 bases). This CDR3 contains 15 residues. In germline, CDR1 is SGHDN, CDR2 FVKESK. Trimming cost V 1 base and J 4 bases, with 13 bases left between them.

The gene calls are TRBV4-1 and TRBJ1-4; D is ambiguous. Trimming pared 4 bases from V and 5 bases from J, leaving 14 bases between. This CDR3 is built from 15 residues. Germline V CDR1 and CDR2: MGHRA, YSYEKL. For the CDR3, the DNA is TGCGCCAGCAGCCCAATAACAGATAGGAATGAAAAACTGTTTTTT. This sequence encodes CASSPITDRNEKLFF.

The chain links TRBV9 to TRBJ2-1; D may be TRBD2 (6 bases). The germline CDR1 and CDR2 sequences are SGDLS and YYNGEE. The ends were cut back, 3 bases at V and 3 bases at J, with 13 bases in the middle. The CDR3 consists of 15 residues. As DNA, the CDR3 is TGTGCCAGCAGCGCGTTAGCGGCAAGCTACAATGAGCAGTTCTTC. Amino acids: CASSALAASYNEQFF.

The V gene is TRBV11-2, the J gene TRBJ2-5; TRBD1 aligns across 7 bases. V shed 5 bases, J shed 3 bases, and the junction held 9 bases outside the gene matches. The CDR3 runs 15 residues. Germline V gene lookup returns CDR1 SGHAT and CDR2 FQNNGV. CDR3 residues: CASSPRDSEEETQYF. The CDR3 bases are TGTGCCAGCAGCCCCCGGGACAGCGAGGAAGAGACCCAGTACTTC.

This clone was counted once. CDR3 in DNA: TGTGCCAGCAGGGTAGGACTAGCGGCCGGCGGCCACGAGCAGTACTTC. Encoded protein: CASRVGLAAGGHEQYF. J is TRBJ2-7 and V is TRBV2; TRBD2 aligns across 10 bases. The V and J ends lost 6 bases and 5 bases, in that order; junction bases with no gene match: 13. This CDR3 has 16 residues. Looked up from germline, CDR1 is SNHLY and CDR2 is FYNNEI.